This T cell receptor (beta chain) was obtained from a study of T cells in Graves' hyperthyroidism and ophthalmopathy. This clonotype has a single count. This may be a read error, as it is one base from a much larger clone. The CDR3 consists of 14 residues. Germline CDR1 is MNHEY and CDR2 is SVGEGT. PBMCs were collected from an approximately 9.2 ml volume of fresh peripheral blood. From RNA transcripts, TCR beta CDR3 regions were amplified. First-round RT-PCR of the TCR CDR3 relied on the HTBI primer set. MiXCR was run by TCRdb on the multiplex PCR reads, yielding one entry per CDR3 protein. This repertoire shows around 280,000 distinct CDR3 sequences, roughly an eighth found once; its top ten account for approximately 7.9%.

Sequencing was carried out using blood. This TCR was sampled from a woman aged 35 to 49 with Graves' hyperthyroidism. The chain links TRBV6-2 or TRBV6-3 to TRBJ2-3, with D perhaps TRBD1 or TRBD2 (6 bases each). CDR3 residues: CVTESGAGTDTQYF. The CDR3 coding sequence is TGTGTCACTGAATCGGGGGCAGGCACAGATACGCAGTATTTT.